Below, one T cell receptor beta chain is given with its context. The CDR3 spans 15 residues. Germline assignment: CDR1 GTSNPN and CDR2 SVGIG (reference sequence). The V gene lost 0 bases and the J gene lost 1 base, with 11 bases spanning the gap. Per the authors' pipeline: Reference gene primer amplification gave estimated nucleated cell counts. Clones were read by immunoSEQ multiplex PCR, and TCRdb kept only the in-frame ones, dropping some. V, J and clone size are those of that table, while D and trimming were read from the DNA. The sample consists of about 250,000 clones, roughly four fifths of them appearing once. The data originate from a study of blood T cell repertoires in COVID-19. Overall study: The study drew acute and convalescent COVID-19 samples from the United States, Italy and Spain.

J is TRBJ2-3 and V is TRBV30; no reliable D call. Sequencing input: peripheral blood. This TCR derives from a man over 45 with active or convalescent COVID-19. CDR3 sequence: CAWSVGRSRTDTQYF. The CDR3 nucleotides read TGTGCCTGGAGTGTGGGTAGGAGTCGCACAGATACGCAGTATTTT. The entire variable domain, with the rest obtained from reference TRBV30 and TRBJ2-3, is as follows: SQTIHQWPATLVQPVGSPLSLECTVEGTSNPNLYWYRQAAGRGLQLLFYSVGIGQISSEVPQNLSASRPQDRQFILSSKKLLLSDSGFYLCAWSVGRSRTDTQYFGPGTRLTVL.